The T cell receptor beta chain described here comes from a study of cytomegalovirus exposure and HLA in healthy donors. Study-wide points: Most of the TCR beta V segments (in an earlier analysis) were productive either about 87% or about 30% of the time. Some TCR beta chains (over 150 of them) were listed as cytomegalovirus-associated.

Primers included in the PCR were 60 Vbeta and 13 Jbeta primers. Assay: immunoSEQ multiplex PCR; the TCRdb copy retains only in-frame clones and omits some. This table has more than 100,000 clones, approximately 66% appearing once. The CDR3 runs 18 residues. Germline V gene sequence: CDR1 MGHRA, CDR2 YSYEKL. Details on this clone: The antigen is not known.

The specimen was PBMCs. The clonotype was recovered from a woman between 45 and 65 years old in good health and CMV-seronegative. The genes are TRBV4-1 and TRBJ2-5; perhaps TRBD2 as D (7 bases). The end of the DNA aligns better with TRBJ2-7, so the J call may be wrong. CDR3 amino acids: CASSQGRWGGGQGYEQYF. The CDR3 DNA reads as TGCGCCAGCAGCCAAGGCAGATGGGGCGGGGGCCAAGGCTACGAGCAGTACTTC.